This is a list of T cell receptor beta chains from one sample in a study of PD-1 blockade in classical Hodgkin lymphoma. Method: immunoSEQ multiplex PCR; TCRdb's copy keeps in-frame clones and lacks some. The sample holds 35,000 to 50,000 clones, around 72% seen once. The sequencing used peripheral blood mononuclear cells (PBMCs), collected before the second cycle of nivolumab. These receptors were obtained from a human donor with classical Hodgkin lymphoma. Each CDR3 is given with its conserved first and last residue. The order of the fields is clone size, V gene, J gene, D gene, CDR3 protein, CDR3 DNA. D genes are given only for firm matches. Where a row states a size, it is once, few, many or the class of an expanded clone; other rows omit it.

clone_size: NA
v_call: TRBV30
j_call: TRBJ2-7
d_call: TRBD1
cdr3_aa: CAWEDGTGVTYEQYF
cdr3_nt: TGTGCCTGGGAAGACGGGACAGGGGTCACCTACGAGCAGTACTTC

clone_size: NA
v_call: TRBV7-3
j_call: TRBJ1-3
d_call: NA
cdr3_aa: CASSFGAQGLGNTIYF
cdr3_nt: TGTGCCAGCAGCTTTGGAGCCCAGGGGTTGGGAAACACCATATATTTT

clone_size: NA
v_call: TRBV27
j_call: TRBJ1-1
d_call: NA
cdr3_aa: CASSFYGTRNTEAFF
cdr3_nt: TGTGCCAGCAGTTTCTACGGGACGAGGAACACTGAAGCTTTCTTT

clone_size: few
v_call: TRBV9
j_call: TRBJ2-7
d_call: TRBD2
cdr3_aa: CASSQASGGATSYEQYF
cdr3_nt: TGTGCCAGCAGCCAGGCTAGCGGGGGGGCCACATCGTACGAGCAGTACTTC

clone_size: NA
v_call: TRBV9
j_call: TRBJ2-5
d_call: NA
cdr3_aa: CASSASGEVQETQYF
cdr3_nt: TGTGCCAGCAGCGCATCGGGGGAGGTTCAAGAGACCCAGTACTTC

clone_size: few
v_call: TRBV14
j_call: TRBJ2-2
d_call: NA
cdr3_aa: CASSQDLGDGELFF
cdr3_nt: TGTGCCAGCAGCCAAGATCTTGGTGACGGGGAGCTGTTTTTT

clone_size: NA
v_call: TRBV30
j_call: TRBJ1-2
d_call: TRBD1
cdr3_aa: CAWSPTGGADYGYTF
cdr3_nt: TGTGCCTGGAGTCCTACAGGGGGCGCCGACTATGGCTACACCTTC

clone_size: NA
v_call: TRBV4-1
j_call: TRBJ2-3
d_call: NA
cdr3_aa: CASSQARLLSTDTQYF
cdr3_nt: TGCGCCAGCAGCCAAGCGAGACTCCTGAGCACAGATACGCAGTATTTT

clone_size: NA
v_call: TRBV28
j_call: TRBJ2-7
d_call: NA
cdr3_aa: CASLGTGRRASDEQYF
cdr3_nt: TGTGCCAGCTTAGGAACAGGGAGGAGGGCGTCTGACGAGCAGTACTTC

clone_size: NA
v_call: TRBV5-1
j_call: TRBJ2-1
d_call: TRBD2
cdr3_aa: CASRVASGSGNEQFF
cdr3_nt: TGCGCCAGCCGGGTGGCTAGCGGGTCTGGAAATGAGCAGTTCTTC

clone_size: NA
v_call: TRBV7-8
j_call: TRBJ1-5
d_call: NA
cdr3_aa: CASSLQGKWGNQPQHF
cdr3_nt: TGTGCCAGCAGCTTACAGGGAAAGTGGGGCAATCAGCCCCAGCATTTT

clone_size: NA
v_call: TRBV6-5
j_call: TRBJ1-1
d_call: TRBD1
cdr3_aa: CASSSDRGRRNTEAFF
cdr3_nt: TGTGCCAGCAGTTCTGACAGGGGGAGGCGGAACACTGAAGCTTTCTTT

clone_size: NA
v_call: TRBV4-3
j_call: TRBJ2-1
d_call: NA
cdr3_aa: CASSQDPLVSVNEQFF
cdr3_nt: TGCGCCAGCAGCCAAGATCCGTTAGTCTCGGTCAATGAGCAGTTCTTC

clone_size: NA
v_call: TRBV6-1
j_call: TRBJ2-7
d_call: NA
cdr3_aa: CASMTAAYEQYF
cdr3_nt: TGTGCCAGCATGACCGCGGCCTACGAGCAGTACTTC

clone_size: NA
v_call: TRBV7-8
j_call: TRBJ1-3
d_call: NA
cdr3_aa: CASSPPGPQRAIIYF
cdr3_nt: TGTGCCAGCAGCCCACCGGGACCGCAACGGGCTATCATATATTTT

clone_size: NA
v_call: TRBV19
j_call: TRBJ1-2
d_call: NA
cdr3_aa: CASSIREANYGYTF
cdr3_nt: TGTGCCAGTAGTATCCGGGAAGCTAACTATGGCTACACCTTC

clone_size: NA
v_call: TRBV4-3
j_call: TRBJ2-2
d_call: TRBD1
cdr3_aa: CASSQYWGGQGHTGELFF
cdr3_nt: TGCGCCAGCAGCCAATATTGGGGGGGACAGGGGCACACCGGGGAGCTGTTTTTT

clone_size: NA
v_call: TRBV10-3
j_call: TRBJ1-2
d_call: NA
cdr3_aa: CAISEPFGEEGYGYTF
cdr3_nt: TGTGCCATCAGTGAGCCGTTCGGGGAAGAAGGGTATGGCTACACCTTC

clone_size: few
v_call: TRBV28
j_call: TRBJ2-3
d_call: NA
cdr3_aa: CASSSEGVNTQYF
cdr3_nt: TGTGCCAGCAGTTCTGAGGGGGTGAATACGCAGTATTTT

clone_size: NA
v_call: TRBV27
j_call: TRBJ2-5
d_call: TRBD1
cdr3_aa: CASSTGTGFEETQYF
cdr3_nt: TGTGCCAGCAGCACCGGGACAGGGTTTGAAGAGACCCAGTACTTC

clone_size: NA
v_call: TRBV6-6
j_call: TRBJ2-7
d_call: NA
cdr3_aa: CASSPSTESDEQYF
cdr3_nt: TGTGCCAGCAGTCCCTCGACGGAGTCGGACGAGCAGTACTTC

clone_size: NA
v_call: TRBV4-3
j_call: TRBJ2-7
d_call: NA
cdr3_aa: CASSLDYGTYEQYF
cdr3_nt: TGCGCCAGCAGCCTGGACTATGGGACCTACGAGCAGTACTTC

clone_size: NA
v_call: TRBV7-8
j_call: TRBJ1-2
d_call: NA
cdr3_aa: CASSLGPGLGSGYTF
cdr3_nt: TGTGCCAGCAGCTTAGGCCCTGGATTGGGTAGTGGCTACACCTTC

clone_size: NA
v_call: TRBV6-5
j_call: TRBJ1-1
d_call: NA
cdr3_aa: CASSYSQGLAEAFF
cdr3_nt: TGTGCCAGCAGTTACTCGCAGGGGTTGGCTGAAGCTTTCTTT

clone_size: NA
v_call: TRBV7-9
j_call: TRBJ1-5
d_call: NA
cdr3_aa: CASSPPLDGNNQPQHF
cdr3_nt: TGTGCCAGCAGCCCCCCCTTAGACGGGAACAATCAGCCCCAGCATTTT

clone_size: NA
v_call: TRBV19
j_call: TRBJ2-2
d_call: TRBD1
cdr3_aa: CASSMTGVNTGELFF
cdr3_nt: TGTGCCAGTAGTATGACAGGGGTTAACACCGGGGAGCTGTTTTTT